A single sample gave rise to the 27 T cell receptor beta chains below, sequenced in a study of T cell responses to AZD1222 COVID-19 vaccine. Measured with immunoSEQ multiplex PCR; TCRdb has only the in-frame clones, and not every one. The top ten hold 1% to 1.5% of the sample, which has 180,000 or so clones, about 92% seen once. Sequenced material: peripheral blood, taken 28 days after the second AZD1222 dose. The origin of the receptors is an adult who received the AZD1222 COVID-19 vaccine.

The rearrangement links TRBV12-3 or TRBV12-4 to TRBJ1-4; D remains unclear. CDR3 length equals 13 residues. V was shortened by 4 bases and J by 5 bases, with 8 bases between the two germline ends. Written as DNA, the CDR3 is TGTGCCAGCAGTTCCGGGCAGAATGAAAAACTGTTTTTT. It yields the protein CASSSGQNEKLFF.

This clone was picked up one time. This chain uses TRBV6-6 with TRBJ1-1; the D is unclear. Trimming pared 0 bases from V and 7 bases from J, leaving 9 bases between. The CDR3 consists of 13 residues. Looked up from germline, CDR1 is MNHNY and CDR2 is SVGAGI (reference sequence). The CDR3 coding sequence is TGTGCCAGCAGTTACTCCCCGGGTGGTGAAGCTTTCTTT. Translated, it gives CASSYSPGGEAFF.

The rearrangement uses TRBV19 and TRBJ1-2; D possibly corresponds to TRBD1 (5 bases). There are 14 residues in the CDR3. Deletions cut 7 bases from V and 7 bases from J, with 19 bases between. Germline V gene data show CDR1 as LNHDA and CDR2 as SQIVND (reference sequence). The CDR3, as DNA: TGTGCCAGTACCTGGGGGAGCAGTTTCGGTGGCTACACCTTC. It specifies CASTWGSSFGGYTF.

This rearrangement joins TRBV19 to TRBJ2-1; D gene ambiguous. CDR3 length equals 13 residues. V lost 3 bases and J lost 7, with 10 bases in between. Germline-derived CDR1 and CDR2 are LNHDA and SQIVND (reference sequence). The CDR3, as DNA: TGTGCCAGTAGTATCCTTGGGTTGAATGAGCAGTTCTTC. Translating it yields CASSILGLNEQFF.

The CDR3 protein is CASSPRRARQTQYF. CDR3 bases: TGTGCCAGCAGCCCCCGAAGGGCCCGTCAGACCCAGTACTTC. This chain connects TRBV11-1 to TRBJ2-5; D is unresolved. Germline V lookup: CDR1 SGHAT, CDR2 FQDESV (reference sequence). The length of the CDR3 is 14 residues. The V end was cut by 5 bases, the J end by 6 bases, with 16 bases between.

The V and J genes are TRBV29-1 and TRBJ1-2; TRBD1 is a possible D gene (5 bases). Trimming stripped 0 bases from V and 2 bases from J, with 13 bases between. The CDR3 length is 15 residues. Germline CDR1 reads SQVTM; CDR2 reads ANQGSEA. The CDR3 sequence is CSVEDQAGPNYGYTF. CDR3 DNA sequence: TGCAGCGTTGAAGATCAGGCAGGGCCCAACTATGGCTACACCTTC.

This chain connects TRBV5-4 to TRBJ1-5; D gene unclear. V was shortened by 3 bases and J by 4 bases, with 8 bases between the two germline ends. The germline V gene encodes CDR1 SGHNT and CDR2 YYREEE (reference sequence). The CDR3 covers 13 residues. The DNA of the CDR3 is TGTGCCAGCAGCTCGGACGTGAATCAGCCCCAGCATTTT. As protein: CASSSDVNQPQHF. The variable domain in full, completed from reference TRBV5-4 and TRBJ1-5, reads ETGVTQSPTHLIKTRGQQVTLRCSSQSGHNTVSWYQQALGQGPQFIFQYYREEENGRGNFPPRFSGLQFPNYSSELNVNALELDDSALYLCASSSDVNQPQHFGDGTRLSIL.

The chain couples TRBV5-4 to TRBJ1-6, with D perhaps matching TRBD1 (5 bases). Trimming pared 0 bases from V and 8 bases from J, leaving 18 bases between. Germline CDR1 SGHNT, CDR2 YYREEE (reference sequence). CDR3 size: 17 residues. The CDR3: CASSLAKTRDPDSPLHF. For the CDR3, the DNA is TGTGCCAGCAGCTTGGCTAAGACCAGGGATCCCGATTCACCCCTCCACTTT.

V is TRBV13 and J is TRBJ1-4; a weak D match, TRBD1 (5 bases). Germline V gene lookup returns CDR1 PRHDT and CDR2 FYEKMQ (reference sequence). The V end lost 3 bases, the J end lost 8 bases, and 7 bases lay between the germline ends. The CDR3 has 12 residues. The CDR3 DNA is TGTGCCAGCAGCTTCAGGGCCGAAAAACTGTTTTTT. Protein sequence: CASSFRAEKLFF.

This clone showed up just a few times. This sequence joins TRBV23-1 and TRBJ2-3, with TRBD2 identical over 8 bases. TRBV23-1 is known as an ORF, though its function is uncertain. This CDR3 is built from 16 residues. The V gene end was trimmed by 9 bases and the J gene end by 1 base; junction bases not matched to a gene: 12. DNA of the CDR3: TGCGCCAGAACTATCGGGAGGGGGAAACGCACAGATACGCAGTATTTT. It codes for CARTIGRGKRTDTQYF.

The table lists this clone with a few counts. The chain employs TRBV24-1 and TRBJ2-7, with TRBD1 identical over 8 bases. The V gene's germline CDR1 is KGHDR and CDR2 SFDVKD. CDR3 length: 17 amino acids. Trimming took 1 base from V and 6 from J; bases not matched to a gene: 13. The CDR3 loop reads CATSDLTTHRGKSEQYF. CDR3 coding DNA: TGTGCCACCAGTGATTTAACAACACACAGGGGGAAGAGCGAGCAGTACTTC.

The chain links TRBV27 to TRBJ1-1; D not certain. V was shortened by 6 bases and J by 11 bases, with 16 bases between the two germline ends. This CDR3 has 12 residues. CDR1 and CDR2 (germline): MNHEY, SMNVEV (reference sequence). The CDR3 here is CASRSGGRRAFF. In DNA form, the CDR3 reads TGTGCCAGCAGATCAGGAGGTCGGAGGGCTTTCTTT.

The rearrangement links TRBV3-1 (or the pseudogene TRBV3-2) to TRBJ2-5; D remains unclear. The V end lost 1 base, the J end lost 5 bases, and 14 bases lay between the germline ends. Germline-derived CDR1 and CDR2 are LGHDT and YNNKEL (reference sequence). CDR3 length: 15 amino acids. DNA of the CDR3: TGTGCCAGCAGCCAAGTAAGATCATTAGGGGAGACCCAGTACTTC. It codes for CASSQVRSLGETQYF.

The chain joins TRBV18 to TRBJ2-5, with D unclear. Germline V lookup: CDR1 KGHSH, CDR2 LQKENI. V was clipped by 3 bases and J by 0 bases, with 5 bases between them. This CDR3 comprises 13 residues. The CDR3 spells CASSPQYQETQYF. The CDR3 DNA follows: TGTGCCAGCTCACCGCAGTACCAAGAGACCCAGTACTTC.

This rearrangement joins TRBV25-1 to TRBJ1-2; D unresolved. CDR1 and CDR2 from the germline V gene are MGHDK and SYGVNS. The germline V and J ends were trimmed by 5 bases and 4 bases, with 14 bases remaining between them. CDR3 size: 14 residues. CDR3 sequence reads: CASSLRNSPYGYTF. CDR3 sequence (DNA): TGTGCCAGCAGTCTGCGTAACAGCCCCTATGGCTACACCTTC.

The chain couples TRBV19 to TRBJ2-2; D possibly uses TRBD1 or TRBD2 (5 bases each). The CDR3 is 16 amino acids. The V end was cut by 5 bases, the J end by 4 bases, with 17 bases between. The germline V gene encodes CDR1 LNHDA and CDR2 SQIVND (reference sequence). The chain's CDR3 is CASSWDRGRPTGELFF. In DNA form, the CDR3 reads TGTGCCAGTAGTTGGGATCGGGGCCGGCCCACCGGGGAGCTGTTTTTT.

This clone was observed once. This CDR3 reads CASSYSSSGSSYEQYF. The CDR3 region has the DNA TGTGCCAGCAGTTACTCGTCTAGCGGGAGCTCCTACGAGCAGTACTTC. This chain joins TRBV6-2 or TRBV6-3 and TRBJ2-7; 10 positions agree with TRBD2. Trimming at V came to 0 bases and at J to 0 bases, leaving 2 bases not matched to a gene. Germline CDR1 reads MNHEY; CDR2 reads SVGEGT. CDR3 length: 16 residues.

The CDR3 here is CATSAAGTTDTQYF. In DNA, the CDR3 is TGTGCCACCTCGGCAGCGGGGACCACAGATACGCAGTATTTT. The V call is TRBV6-4, the J call TRBJ2-3; 7 bases are shared with TRBD2. The CDR3 sequence is 14 residues long. Germline V CDR1 and CDR2: MRHNA, SNTAGT. V was clipped by 10 bases and J by 2 bases; unmatched bases: 9.

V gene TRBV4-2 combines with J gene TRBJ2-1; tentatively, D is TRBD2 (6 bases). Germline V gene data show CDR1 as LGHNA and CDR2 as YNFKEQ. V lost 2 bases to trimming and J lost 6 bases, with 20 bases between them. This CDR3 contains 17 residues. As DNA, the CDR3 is TGTGCCAGCAGCCAACATAGGGGAGGAGGCACGGGCAATGAGCAGTTCTTC. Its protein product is CASSQHRGGGTGNEQFF.

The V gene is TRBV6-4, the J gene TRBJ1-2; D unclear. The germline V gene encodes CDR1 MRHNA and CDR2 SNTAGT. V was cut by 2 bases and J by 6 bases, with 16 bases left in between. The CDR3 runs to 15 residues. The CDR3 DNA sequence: TGTGCCAGCAGTGACGATATATGGGGAACGGATGGCTACACCTTC. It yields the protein CASSDDIWGTDGYTF.

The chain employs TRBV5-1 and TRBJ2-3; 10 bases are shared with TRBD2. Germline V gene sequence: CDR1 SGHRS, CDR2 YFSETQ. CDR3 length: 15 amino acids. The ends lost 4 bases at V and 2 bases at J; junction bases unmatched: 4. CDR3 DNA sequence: TGCGCCAGCAGCCCAACTAGCGGGGCCACAGATACGCAGTATTTT. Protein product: CASSPTSGATDTQYF. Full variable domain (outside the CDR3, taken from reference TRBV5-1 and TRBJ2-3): KAGVTQTPRYLIKTRGQQVTLSCSPISGHRSVSWYQQTPGQGLQFLFEYFSETQRNKGNFPGRFSGRQFSNSRSEMNVSTLELGDSALYLCASSPTSGATDTQYFGPGTRLTVL.

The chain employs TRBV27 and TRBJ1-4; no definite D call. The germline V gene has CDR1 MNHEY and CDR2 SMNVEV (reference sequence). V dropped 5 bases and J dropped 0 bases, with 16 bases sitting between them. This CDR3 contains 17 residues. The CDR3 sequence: CASSHRVTSATNEKLFF. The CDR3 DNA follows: TGTGCCAGCAGTCACAGAGTTACAAGTGCAACTAATGAAAAACTGTTTTTT.

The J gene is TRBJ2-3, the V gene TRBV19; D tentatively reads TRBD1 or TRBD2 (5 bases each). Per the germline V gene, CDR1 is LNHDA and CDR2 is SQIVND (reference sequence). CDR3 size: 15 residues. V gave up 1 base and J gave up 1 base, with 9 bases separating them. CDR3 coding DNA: TGTGCCAGTAGTATAGGTGGGGGAGGCACAGATACGCAGTATTTT. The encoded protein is CASSIGGGGTDTQYF.

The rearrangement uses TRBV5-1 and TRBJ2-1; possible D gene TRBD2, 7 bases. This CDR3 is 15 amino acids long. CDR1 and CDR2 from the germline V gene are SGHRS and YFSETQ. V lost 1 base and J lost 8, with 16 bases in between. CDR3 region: CASSLFGQGRDEQFF. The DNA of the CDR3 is TGCGCCAGCAGCTTGTTCGGTCAGGGGAGGGATGAGCAGTTCTTC.

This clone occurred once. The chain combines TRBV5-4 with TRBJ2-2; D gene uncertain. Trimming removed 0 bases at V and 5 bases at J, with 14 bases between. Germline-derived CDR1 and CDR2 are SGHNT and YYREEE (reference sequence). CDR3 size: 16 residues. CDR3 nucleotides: TGTGCCAGCAGCTTGGGGCCCGATCTATTGACCGGGGAGCTGTTTTTT. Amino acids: CASSLGPDLLTGELFF.

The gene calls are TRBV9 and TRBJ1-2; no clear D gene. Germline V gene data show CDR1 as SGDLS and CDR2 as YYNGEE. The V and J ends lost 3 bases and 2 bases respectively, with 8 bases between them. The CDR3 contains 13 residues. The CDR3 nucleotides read TGTGCCAGCAGCGCGCCAGGAAACTATGGCTACACCTTC. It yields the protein CASSAPGNYGYTF.

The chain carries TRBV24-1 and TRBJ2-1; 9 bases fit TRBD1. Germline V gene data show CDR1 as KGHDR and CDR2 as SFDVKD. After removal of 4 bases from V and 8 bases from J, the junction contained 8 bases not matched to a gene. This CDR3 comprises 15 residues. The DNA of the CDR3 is TGTGCCACCAGTGACCCGGGACAGGGAGGAGATGAGCAGTTCTTC. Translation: CATSDPGQGGDEQFF.